Listed here are 15 T cell receptor beta chains from one sample, sequenced in a study of T cells after yellow fever vaccination. TCRdb re-analysed the 5' RACE reads in MiXCR, keeping a single row per CDR3 protein. The data show a few hundred thousand distinct CDR3 sequences, with less than 4.5% seen just once and 23% held by the top ten. Specimen: PBMCs, collected on the day of the yellow fever booster vaccination. These receptors all come from a man aged 18-30 years who received the YFV17D yellow fever vaccine.

Ten or more counts support this clonotype. The V call is TRBV11-2, the J call TRBJ2-5; TRBD1 matches at 8 bases. With V trimmed by 5 bases and J by 4 bases, 12 bases remained unmatched. CDR3 length: 16 amino acids. Germline CDR1 is SGHAT and CDR2 is FQNNGV. The CDR3 bases are TGTGCCAGCAGCCGTAGACTGAAAGACAGGGGAGAGACCCAGTACTTC. Residues: CASSRRLKDRGETQYF.

This clonotype was observed at least ten times. The J gene is TRBJ2-2, the V gene TRBV5-1, with a possible D match to TRBD1 (5 bases). Trimming took off 6 bases at V and 3 bases at J, with 12 bases between the two ends. Germline V gene data show CDR1 as SGHRS and CDR2 as YFSETQ. This CDR3 is 14 amino acids long. CDR3 residues: CASMIGQYTGELFF. The DNA for the CDR3 is TGCGCCAGCATGATCGGACAATACACCGGGGAGCTGTTTTTT.

This clonotype was counted many times. The chain links TRBV11-2 to TRBJ2-5; 12 bases are a match to TRBD2. After removal of 5 bases from V and 2 bases from J, the junction contained 3 bases not matched to a gene. The CDR3 is 15 amino acids. The germline gives CDR1 SGHAT, CDR2 FQNNGV. CDR3 sequence: CASSPTSGGQETQYF. The CDR3 nucleotides read TGTGCCAGCAGCCCGACTAGCGGGGGACAAGAGACCCAGTACTTC.

This clonotype was counted only a few times. The gene calls are TRBV30 and TRBJ1-4; TRBD1 matches at 8 bases. Unmatched junction bases numbered 9, after V lost 4 bases and J lost 8 bases. The CDR3 is 14 residues long. Germline V gives CDR1 GTSNPN, CDR2 SVGIG (reference sequence). This CDR3 reads CAWTPGGAEEKLFF. The CDR3 bases are TGTGCCTGGACCCCAGGGGGCGCGGAGGAAAAACTGTTTTTT.

This clonotype was detected ten times or more. The chain carries TRBV7-9 and TRBJ2-5; the D gene is possibly TRBD1 (5 bases). The CDR3 spans 16 residues. Germline V CDR1 and CDR2: SEHNR, FQNEAQ (reference sequence). V shed 6 bases and J shed 5 bases, with 22 bases lying between them. Here the CDR3 DNA reads TGTGCCAGCAGTTTAAGCATTACAGGATGGGATGAGACCCAGTACTTC. Its protein is CASSLSITGWDETQYF.

This clonotype came up many times. This chain connects TRBV7-2 to TRBJ2-3, with 9 bases matching TRBD2. Germline-derived CDR1 and CDR2 are SGHTA and FQGNSA. The CDR3 is 15 amino acids. V lost 7 bases to trimming and J lost 0 bases; unmatched junction nucleotides: 5. CDR3 loop: CASIAGAPSTDTQYF. The CDR3 DNA reads as TGTGCCAGCATAGCGGGGGCCCCTAGCACAGATACGCAGTATTTT.

This clonotype occurred many times. The chain carries TRBV24-1 and TRBJ1-2, with a weak D call TRBD1 (5 bases). Deletions cut 4 bases from V and 4 bases from J, with 12 bases between. The CDR3 loop spans 14 amino acids. Germline V gives CDR1 KGHDR, CDR2 SFDVKD. This CDR3 reads CATSEAGFRYGYTF. Here the CDR3 DNA reads TGTGCCACCAGTGAAGCAGGGTTTCGCTATGGCTACACCTTC.

The chain's CDR3 is CASSQDVGLSYNEQFF. CDR3 coding DNA: TGCGCCAGCAGCCAAGATGTAGGGCTCTCCTACAATGAGCAGTTCTTC. This rearrangement joins TRBV4-1 to TRBJ2-1; no firm D call. From germline, CDR1 is MGHRA and CDR2 YSYEKL. This CDR3 spans 16 amino acids. The V gene lost 0 bases and the J gene lost 0 bases, with 9 bases spanning the gap.

This clonotype was observed a few times. V usage is TRBV19 and J usage is TRBJ1-1; 8 bases line up with TRBD1. The germline V gene encodes CDR1 LNHDA and CDR2 SQIVND (reference sequence). The CDR3 sequence is 18 residues long. Losses at the gene ends were 9 bases for V and 1 base for J; bases not matched to a gene: 19. The CDR3 loop reads CASEPRGRGPGANTEAFF. DNA of the CDR3: TGTGCCAGCGAACCTCGGGGCAGGGGGCCAGGAGCGAACACTGAAGCTTTCTTT.

This clonotype showed up many times. V is TRBV27 and J is TRBJ1-3; 7 bases are shared with TRBD1. The ends lost 9 bases at V and 2 bases at J; junction bases unmatched: 7. Germline loops: CDR1 MNHEY, CDR2 SMNVEV (reference sequence). This CDR3 has 14 amino acids. CDR3 bases: TGTGCCAGTAAAACCGGGACAGCTGGAAACACCATATATTTT. Protein product: CASKTGTAGNTIYF.

This clonotype was counted a few times. The gene calls are TRBV24-1 and TRBJ2-5; 7 bases match TRBD2. The CDR3 is made up of 16 amino acids. Germline-derived CDR1 and CDR2 are KGHDR and SFDVKD. The J segment lost 7 bases and the V segment lost 5 bases, leaving 15 bases of the junction unmatched. The CDR3 DNA follows: TGTGCCACCAGTGCTACGGGGGGACCCGTCGATGGGACCCAGTACTTC. This encodes CATSATGGPVDGTQYF.

This clonotype turned up a few times. The chain carries TRBV7-9 and TRBJ1-6; 8 positions match TRBD1. Germline trimming cut 3 bases from V and 10 bases from J; bases unmatched to any gene: 8. CDR3 size: 15 residues. Per germline, CDR1 SEHNR and CDR2 FQNEAQ (reference sequence). CDR3 coding DNA: TGTGCCAGCAGCTTGTGGACAGGGCTCGGCTCACCCCTCCACTTT. Amino acids: CASSLWTGLGSPLHF.

In this sample, this clonotype turned up a few times. The chain joins TRBV3-1 to TRBJ2-5; D is unclear. This CDR3 has 17 amino acids. Deletions cut 0 bases from V and 5 bases from J, with 19 bases between. Germline-derived CDR1 and CDR2 are LGHDT and YNNKEL (reference sequence). The CDR3 spells CASSQDSRIPLPETQYF. The CDR3 DNA follows: TGTGCCAGCAGCCAAGACAGCCGAATCCCTCTCCCCGAGACCCAGTACTTC.

This clonotype was counted many times. The rearrangement joins TRBV5-1 to TRBJ2-7; 8 bases are a match to TRBD1. This CDR3 has 14 amino acids. Germline CDR1 reads SGHRS; CDR2 reads YFSETQ. After removal of 2 bases from V and 3 bases from J, the junction contained 4 bases not matched to a gene. CDR3 coding DNA: TGCGCCAGCAGCTTACAGGGGGTTAGCTACGAGCAGTACTTC. Amino acid sequence: CASSLQGVSYEQYF.

The sample holds many counts of this clonotype. The CDR3 region is CSANVEHTEAFF. Written as DNA, the CDR3 is TGCAGTGCTAATGTAGAGCACACTGAAGCTTTCTTT. The chain uses TRBV20-1 and TRBJ1-1, with D unclear. Germline CDR1 DFQATT, CDR2 SNEGSKA (reference sequence). The CDR3 contains 12 residues. V lost 4 bases to trimming and J lost 3 bases, with 9 bases between them.